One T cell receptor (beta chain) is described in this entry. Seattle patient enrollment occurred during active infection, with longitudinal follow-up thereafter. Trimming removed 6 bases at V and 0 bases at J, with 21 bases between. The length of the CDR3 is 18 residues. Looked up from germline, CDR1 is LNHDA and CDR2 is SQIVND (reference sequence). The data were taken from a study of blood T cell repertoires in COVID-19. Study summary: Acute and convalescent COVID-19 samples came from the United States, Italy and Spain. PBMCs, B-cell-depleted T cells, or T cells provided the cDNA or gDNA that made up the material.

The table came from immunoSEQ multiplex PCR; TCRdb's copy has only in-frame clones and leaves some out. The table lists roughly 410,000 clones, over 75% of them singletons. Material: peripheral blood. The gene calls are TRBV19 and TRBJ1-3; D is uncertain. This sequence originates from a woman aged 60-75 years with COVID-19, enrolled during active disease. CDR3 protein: CASSARLFAGSSGNTIYF. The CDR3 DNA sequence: TGTGCCAGTAGCGCTCGGCTTTTCGCGGGGTCCTCTGGAAACACCATATATTTT.